In its sample, the clone carrying this T cell receptor beta chain was seen many times. This table comes from immunoSEQ multiplex PCR, and its TCRdb copy is limited to in-frame clones, with some not included. The data hold some 510,000 clones, with 70% to 80% observed a single time. V lost 2 bases to trimming and J lost 2 bases; unmatched junction nucleotides: 14. This CDR3 contains 20 residues. Germline CDR1 is LGHNA and CDR2 is YSLEER. The entry originates in a study of shared clonotypes between healthy human individuals. Sequenced material: PBMCs. The V and J genes are TRBV4-3 and TRBJ1-4; 10 bases map to TRBD1. The TCR originated in a woman in her thirties or forties in good health. Some clones in this sample may be carry-over from other donors' samples. CDR3 sequence reads: CASSQHFTPGQGRTNEKLFF. CDR3 bases: TGCGCCAGCAGCCAACACTTCACGCCGGGACAGGGGAGGACTAATGAAAAACTGTTTTTT.